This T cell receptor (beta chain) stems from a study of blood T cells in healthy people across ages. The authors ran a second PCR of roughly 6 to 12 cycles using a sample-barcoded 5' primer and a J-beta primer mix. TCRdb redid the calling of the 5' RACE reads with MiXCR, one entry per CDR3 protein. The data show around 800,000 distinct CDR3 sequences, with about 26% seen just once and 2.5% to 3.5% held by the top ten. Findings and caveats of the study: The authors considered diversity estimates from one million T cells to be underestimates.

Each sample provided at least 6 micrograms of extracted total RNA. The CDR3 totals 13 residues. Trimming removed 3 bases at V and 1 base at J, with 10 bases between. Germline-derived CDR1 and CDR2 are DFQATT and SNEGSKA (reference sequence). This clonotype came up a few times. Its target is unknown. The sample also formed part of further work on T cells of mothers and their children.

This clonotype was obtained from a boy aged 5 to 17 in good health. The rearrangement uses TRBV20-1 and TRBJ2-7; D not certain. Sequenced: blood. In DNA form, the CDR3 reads TGCAGTGCTAGGAGCTCCAAGTCCTACGAGCAGTACTTC. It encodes CSARSSKSYEQYF.